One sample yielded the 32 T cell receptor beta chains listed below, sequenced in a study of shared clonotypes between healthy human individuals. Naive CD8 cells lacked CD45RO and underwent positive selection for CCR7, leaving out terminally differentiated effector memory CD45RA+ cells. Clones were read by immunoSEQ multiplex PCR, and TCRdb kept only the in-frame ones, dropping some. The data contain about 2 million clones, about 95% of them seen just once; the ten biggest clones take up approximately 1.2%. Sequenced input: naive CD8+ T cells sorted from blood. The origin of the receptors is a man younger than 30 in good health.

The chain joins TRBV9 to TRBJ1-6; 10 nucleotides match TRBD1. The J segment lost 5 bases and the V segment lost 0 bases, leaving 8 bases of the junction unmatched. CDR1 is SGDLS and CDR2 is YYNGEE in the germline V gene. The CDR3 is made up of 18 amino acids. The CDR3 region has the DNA TGTGCCAGCAGCGTAGACGACAGGACAGGGGGAGATAATTCACCCCTCCACTTT. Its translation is CASSVDDRTGGDNSPLHF.

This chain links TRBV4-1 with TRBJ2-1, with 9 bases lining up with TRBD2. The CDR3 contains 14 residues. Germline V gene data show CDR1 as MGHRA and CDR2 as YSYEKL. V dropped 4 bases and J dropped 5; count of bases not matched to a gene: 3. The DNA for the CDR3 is TGCGCCAGCAGCCGCGGGGGGGGAAACAATGAGCAGTTCTTC. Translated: CASSRGGGNNEQFF.

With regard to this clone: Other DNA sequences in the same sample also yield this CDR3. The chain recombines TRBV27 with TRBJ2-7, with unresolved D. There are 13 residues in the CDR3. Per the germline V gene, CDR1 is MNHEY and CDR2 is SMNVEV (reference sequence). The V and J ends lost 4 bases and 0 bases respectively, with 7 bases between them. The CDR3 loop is CASSYKDSYEQYF. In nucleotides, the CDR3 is TGTGCCAGCAGTTACAAGGACTCCTACGAGCAGTACTTC.

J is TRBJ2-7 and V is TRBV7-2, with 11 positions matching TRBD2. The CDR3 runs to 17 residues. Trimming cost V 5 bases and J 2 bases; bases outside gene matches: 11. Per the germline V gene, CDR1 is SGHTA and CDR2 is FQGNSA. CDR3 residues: CASSPVAGLAVPYEQYF. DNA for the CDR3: TGTGCCAGCAGCCCGGTGGCGGGACTAGCGGTACCCTACGAGCAGTACTTC. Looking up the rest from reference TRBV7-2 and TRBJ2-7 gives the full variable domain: GAGVSQSPSNKVTEKGKDVELRCDPISGHTALYWYRQSLGQGLEFLIYFQGNSAPDKSGLPSDRFSAERTGGSVSTLTIQRTQQEDSAVYLCASSPVAGLAVPYEQYFGPGTRLTVT.

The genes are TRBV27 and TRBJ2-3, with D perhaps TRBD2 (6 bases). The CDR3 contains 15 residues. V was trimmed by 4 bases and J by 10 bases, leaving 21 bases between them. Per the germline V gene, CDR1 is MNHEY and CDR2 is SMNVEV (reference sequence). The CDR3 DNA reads TGTGCCAGCAGTTCACTCGGGACTCCTAATAACCCGCAGTATTTT. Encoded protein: CASSSLGTPNNPQYF.

CDR3 sequence reads: CASRPRQGINGYTF. CDR3 nucleotides: TGTGCCAGCAGGCCCAGACAGGGGATCAATGGCTACACCTTC. The J gene is TRBJ1-2, the V gene TRBV6-1, with 8 bases that match TRBD1. Looked up from germline, CDR1 is MNHNS and CDR2 is SASEGT. The V segment lost 6 bases and the J segment 6 bases; nucleotides outside the gene matches: 9. This CDR3 has 14 amino acids.

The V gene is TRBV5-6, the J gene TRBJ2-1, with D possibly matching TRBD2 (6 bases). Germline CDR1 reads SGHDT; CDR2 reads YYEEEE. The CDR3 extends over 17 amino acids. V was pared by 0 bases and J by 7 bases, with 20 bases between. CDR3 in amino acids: CASSLEVGDSLWNEQFF. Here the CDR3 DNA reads TGTGCCAGCAGCTTGGAGGTAGGGGACTCCCTTTGGAATGAGCAGTTCTTC.

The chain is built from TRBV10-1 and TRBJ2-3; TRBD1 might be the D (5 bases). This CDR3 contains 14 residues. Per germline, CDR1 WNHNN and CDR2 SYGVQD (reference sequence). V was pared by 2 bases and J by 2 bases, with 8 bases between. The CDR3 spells CASSEEQDTDTQYF. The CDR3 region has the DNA TGCGCCAGCAGTGAGGAACAGGACACAGATACGCAGTATTTT.

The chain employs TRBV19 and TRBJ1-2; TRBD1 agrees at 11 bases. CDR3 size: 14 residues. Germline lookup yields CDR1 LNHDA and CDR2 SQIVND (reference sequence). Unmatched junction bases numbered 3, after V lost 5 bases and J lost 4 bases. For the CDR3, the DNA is TGTGCCAGTAGTCTAGGGACAGGGGGCTATGGCTACACCTTC. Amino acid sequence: CASSLGTGGYGYTF.

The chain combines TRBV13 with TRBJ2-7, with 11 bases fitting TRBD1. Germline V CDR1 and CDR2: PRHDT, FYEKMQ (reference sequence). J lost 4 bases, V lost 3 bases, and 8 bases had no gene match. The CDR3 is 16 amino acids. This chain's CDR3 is CASSFAGTGGRYEQYF. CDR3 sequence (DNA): TGTGCCAGCAGCTTCGCCGGGACAGGGGGGAGGTACGAGCAGTACTTC. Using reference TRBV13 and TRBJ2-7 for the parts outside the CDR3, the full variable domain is AAGVIQSPRHLIKEKRETATLKCYPIPRHDTVYWYQQGPGQDPQFLISFYEKMQSDKGSIPDRFSAQQFSDYHSELNMSSLELGDSALYFCASSFAGTGGRYEQYFGPGTRLTVT.

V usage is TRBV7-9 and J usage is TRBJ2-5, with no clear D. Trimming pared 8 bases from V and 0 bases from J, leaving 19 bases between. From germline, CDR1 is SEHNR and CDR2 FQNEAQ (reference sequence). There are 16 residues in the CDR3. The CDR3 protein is CASSPLGVINQETQYF. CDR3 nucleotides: TGTGCCAGCTCTCCCCTTGGGGTAATAAACCAAGAGACCCAGTACTTC.

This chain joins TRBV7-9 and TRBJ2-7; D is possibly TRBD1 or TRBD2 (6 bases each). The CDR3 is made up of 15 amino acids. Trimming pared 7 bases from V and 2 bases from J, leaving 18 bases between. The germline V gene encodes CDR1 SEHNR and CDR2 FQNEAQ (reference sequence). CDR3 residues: CASTPGGGLPYEQYF. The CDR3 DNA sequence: TGTGCCAGCACCCCGGGTGGGGGGCTCCCCTACGAGCAGTACTTC. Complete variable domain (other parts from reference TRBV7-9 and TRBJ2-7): DTGVSQNPRHKITKRGQNVTFRCDPISEHNRLYWYRQTLGQGPEFLTYFQNEAQLEKSRLLSDRFSAERPKGSFSTLEIQRTEQGDSAMYLCASTPGGGLPYEQYFGPGTRLTVT.

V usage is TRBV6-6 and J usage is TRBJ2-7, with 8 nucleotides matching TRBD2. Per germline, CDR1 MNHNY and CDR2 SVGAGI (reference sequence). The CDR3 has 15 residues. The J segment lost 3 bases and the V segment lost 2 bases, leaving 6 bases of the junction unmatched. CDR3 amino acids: CASSYRFGRDYEQYF. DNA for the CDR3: TGTGCCAGCAGTTACAGATTCGGGAGGGACTACGAGCAGTACTTC.

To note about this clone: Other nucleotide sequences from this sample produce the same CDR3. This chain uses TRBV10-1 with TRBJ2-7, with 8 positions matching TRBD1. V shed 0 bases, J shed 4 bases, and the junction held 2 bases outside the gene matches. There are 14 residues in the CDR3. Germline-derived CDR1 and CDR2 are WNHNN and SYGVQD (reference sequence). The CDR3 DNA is TGCGCCAGCAGTGAGTCGACAGGGGCGTACGAGCAGTACTTC. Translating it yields CASSESTGAYEQYF.

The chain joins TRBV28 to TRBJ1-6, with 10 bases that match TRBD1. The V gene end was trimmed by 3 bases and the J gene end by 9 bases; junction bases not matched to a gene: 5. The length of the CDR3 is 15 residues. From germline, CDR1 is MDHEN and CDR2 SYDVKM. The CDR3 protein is CASSFDRGLGSPLHF. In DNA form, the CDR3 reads TGTGCCAGCAGTTTCGACAGGGGGCTCGGTTCACCCCTCCACTTT.

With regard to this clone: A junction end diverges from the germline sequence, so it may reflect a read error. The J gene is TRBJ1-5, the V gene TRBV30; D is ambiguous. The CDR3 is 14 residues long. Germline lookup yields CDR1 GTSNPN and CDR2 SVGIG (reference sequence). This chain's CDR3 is CVWSVLGSDQPQHF. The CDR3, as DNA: TGTGTCTGGAGTGTGTTAGGGAGTGACCAGCCCCAGCATTTT.

CDR3 sequence (DNA): TGCGCCAGCAGCTTGGCCCCAGGCGGAGACGGCTACACCTTC. It translates to CASSLAPGGDGYTF. This chain joins TRBV5-1 and TRBJ1-2; D not certain. Looked up from germline, CDR1 is SGHRS and CDR2 is YFSETQ. This CDR3 spans 14 amino acids. V lost 0 bases and J lost 8, with 14 bases in between.

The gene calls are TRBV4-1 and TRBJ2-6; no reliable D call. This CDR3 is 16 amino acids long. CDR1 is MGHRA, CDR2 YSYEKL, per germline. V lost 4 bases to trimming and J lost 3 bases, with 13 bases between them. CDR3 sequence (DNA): TGCGCCAGCAGCCCCTCTGGGATTGGTGGGGCCAACGTCCTGACTTTC. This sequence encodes CASSPSGIGGANVLTF.

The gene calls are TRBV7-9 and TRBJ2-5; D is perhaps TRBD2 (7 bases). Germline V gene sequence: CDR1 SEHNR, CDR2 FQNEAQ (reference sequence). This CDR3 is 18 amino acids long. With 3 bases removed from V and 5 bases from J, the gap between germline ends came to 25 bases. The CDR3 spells CASSFGLGGGAPRETQYF. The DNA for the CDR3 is TGTGCCAGCAGCTTCGGACTAGGAGGGGGGGCGCCAAGGGAGACCCAGTACTTC. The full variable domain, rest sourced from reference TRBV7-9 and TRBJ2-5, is DTGVSQNPRHKITKRGQNVTFRCDPISEHNRLYWYRQTLGQGPEFLTYFQNEAQLEKSRLLSDRFSAERPKGSFSTLEIQRTEQGDSAMYLCASSFGLGGGAPRETQYFGPGTRLLVL.

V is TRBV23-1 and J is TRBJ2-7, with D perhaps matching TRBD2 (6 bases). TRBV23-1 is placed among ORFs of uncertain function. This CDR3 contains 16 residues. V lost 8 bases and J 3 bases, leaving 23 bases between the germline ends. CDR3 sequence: CASCHGIRGTDYEQYF. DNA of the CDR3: TGCGCCAGCTGCCATGGGATCCGGGGGACCGACTACGAGCAGTACTTC.

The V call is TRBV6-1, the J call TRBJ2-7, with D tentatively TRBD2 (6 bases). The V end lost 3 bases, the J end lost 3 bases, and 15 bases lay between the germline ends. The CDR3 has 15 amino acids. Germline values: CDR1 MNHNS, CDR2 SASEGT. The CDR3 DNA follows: TGTGCCAGCAGTGATGAGGCGGGGCCGCACTACGAGCAGTACTTC. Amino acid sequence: CASSDEAGPHYEQYF.

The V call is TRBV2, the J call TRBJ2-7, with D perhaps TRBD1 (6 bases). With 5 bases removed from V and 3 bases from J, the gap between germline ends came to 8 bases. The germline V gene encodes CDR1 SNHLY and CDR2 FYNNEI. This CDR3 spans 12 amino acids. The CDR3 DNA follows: TGTGCCAGCAGTATACAGGGCTACGAGCAGTACTTC. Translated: CASSIQGYEQYF. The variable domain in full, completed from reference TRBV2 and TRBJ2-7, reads EPEVTQTPSHQVTQMGQEVILRCVPISNHLYFYWYRQILGQKVEFLVSFYNNEISEKSEIFDDQFSVERPDGSNFTLKIRSTKLEDSAMYFCASSIQGYEQYFGPGTRLTVT.

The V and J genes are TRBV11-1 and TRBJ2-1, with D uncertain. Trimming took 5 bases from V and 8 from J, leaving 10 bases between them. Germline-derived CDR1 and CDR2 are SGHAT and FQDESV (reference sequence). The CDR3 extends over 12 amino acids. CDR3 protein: CASSENQYEQFF. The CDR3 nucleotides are TGTGCCAGCAGCGAGAATCAATATGAGCAGTTCTTC.

CDR3 nucleotide sequence: TGTGCCAGCAGTTTACTACAGGGAATGAGTCAGCCCCAGCATTTT. Protein sequence: CASSLLQGMSQPQHF. The chain has TRBV28 and TRBJ1-5, with a tentative D call TRBD1 (6 bases). CDR3 length: 15 residues. From germline, CDR1 is MDHEN and CDR2 SYDVKM. Trimming pared 2 bases from V and 6 bases from J, leaving 14 bases between.

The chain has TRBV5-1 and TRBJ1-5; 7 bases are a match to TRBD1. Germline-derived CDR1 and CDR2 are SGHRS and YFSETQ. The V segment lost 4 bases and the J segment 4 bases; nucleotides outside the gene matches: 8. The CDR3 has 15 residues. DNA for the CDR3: TGCGCCAGCAGCATAAGTCCGGGACAGAATCAGCCCCAGCATTTT. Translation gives CASSISPGQNQPQHF. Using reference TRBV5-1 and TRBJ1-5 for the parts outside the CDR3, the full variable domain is KAGVTQTPRYLIKTRGQQVTLSCSPISGHRSVSWYQQTPGQGLQFLFEYFSETQRNKGNFPGRFSGRQFSNSRSEMNVSTLELGDSALYLCASSISPGQNQPQHFGDGTRLSIL.

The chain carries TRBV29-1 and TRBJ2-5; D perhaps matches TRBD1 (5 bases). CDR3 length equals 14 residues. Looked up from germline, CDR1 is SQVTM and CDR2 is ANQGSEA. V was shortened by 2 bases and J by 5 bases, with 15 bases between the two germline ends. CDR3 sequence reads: CSVERGLRGETQYF. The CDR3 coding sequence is TGCAGCGTTGAAAGGGGTCTCCGAGGCGAGACCCAGTACTTC.

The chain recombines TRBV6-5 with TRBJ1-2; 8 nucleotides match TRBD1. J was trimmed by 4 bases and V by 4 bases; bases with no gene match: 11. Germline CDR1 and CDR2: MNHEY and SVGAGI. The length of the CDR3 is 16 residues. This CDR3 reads CASSSFESDRGYGYTF. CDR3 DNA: TGTGCCAGCAGTTCCTTCGAATCAGACAGGGGCTATGGCTACACCTTC.

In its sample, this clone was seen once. The CDR3 region has the DNA TGTGCCAGCAGTCCGGATTCTTCTGGCAAAAACATTCAGTACTTC. Its protein is CASSPDSSGKNIQYF. The chain joins TRBV27 to TRBJ2-4; D ambiguous. The CDR3 runs 15 residues. V was trimmed by 5 bases and J by 3 bases, leaving 14 bases between them. Per germline, CDR1 MNHEY and CDR2 SMNVEV (reference sequence).

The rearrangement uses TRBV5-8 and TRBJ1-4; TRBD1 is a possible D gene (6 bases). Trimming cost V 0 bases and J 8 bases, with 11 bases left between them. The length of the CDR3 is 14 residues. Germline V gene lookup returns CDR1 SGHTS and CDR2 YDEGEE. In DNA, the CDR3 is TGTGCCAGCAGCTTGGGTCAGGGGAACGAAAAACTGTTTTTT. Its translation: CASSLGQGNEKLFF.

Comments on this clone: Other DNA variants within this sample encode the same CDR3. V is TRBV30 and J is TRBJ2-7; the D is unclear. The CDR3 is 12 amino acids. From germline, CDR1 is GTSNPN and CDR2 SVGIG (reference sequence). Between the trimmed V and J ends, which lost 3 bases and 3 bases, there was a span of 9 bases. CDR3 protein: CAWSPGGYEQYF. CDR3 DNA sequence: TGTGCCTGGAGCCCAGGCGGCTACGAGCAGTACTTC.

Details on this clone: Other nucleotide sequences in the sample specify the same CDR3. The CDR3 is CSVEDGTYEQYF. The CDR3 region has the DNA TGCAGCGTTGAAGATGGGACCTACGAGCAGTACTTC. V is TRBV29-1 and J is TRBJ2-7, with no clear D. This CDR3 is 12 amino acids long. The germline gives CDR1 SQVTM, CDR2 ANQGSEA. V gave up 0 bases and J gave up 2 bases, with 5 bases separating them.

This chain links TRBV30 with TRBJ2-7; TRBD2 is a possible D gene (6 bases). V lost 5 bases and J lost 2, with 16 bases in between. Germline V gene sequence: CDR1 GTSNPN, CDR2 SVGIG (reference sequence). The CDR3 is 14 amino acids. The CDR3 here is CAWGGARDPYEQYF. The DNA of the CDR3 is TGTGCCTGGGGAGGGGCCCGGGACCCCTACGAGCAGTACTTC.